The entry below gives a single T cell receptor (beta chain) sequence along with its context. Clones were read by immunoSEQ multiplex PCR, and TCRdb kept only the in-frame ones, dropping some. The sample shows more than 65,000 clones, more than 90% of them seen only once. The sample belongs to a study of technical replicates of blood from a few donors. With V trimmed by 5 bases and J by 6 bases, 9 bases remained unmatched. CDR1 is SEHNR and CDR2 is FQNEAQ in the germline V gene (reference sequence). The CDR3 extends over 16 amino acids. Sequenced: T cells isolated from PBMCs. This sequence was found in a human donor in good health. V is TRBV7-9 and J is TRBJ2-1; 11 bases match TRBD2. The CDR3 bases are TGTGCCAGCAGCACCCTTAGCGGGAGGGCTCCCAATGAGCAGTTCTTC. Translated: CASSTLSGRAPNEQFF. Variable domain in full (rest from reference TRBV7-9 and TRBJ2-1): DTGVSQNPRHKITKRGQNVTFRCDPISEHNRLYWYRQTLGQGPEFLTYFQNEAQLEKSRLLSDRFSAERPKGSFSTLEIQRTEQGDSAMYLCASSTLSGRAPNEQFFGPGTRLTVL.